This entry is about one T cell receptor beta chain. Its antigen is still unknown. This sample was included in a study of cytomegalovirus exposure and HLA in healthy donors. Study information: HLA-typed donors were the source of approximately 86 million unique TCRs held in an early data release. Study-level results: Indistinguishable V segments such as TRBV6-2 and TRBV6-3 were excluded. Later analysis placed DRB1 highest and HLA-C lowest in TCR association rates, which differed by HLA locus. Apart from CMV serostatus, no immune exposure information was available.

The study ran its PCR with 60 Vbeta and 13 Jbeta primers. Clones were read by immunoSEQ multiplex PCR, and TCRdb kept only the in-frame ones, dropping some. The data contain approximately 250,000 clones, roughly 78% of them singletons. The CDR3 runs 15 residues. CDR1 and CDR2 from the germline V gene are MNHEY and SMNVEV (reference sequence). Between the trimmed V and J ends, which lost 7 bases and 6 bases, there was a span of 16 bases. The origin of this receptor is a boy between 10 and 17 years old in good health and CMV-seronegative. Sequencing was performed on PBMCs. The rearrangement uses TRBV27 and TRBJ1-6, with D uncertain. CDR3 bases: TGTGCCAGCACTGCCCTCGGTGCCGGTAATTCACCCCTCCACTTT. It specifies CASTALGAGNSPLHF.